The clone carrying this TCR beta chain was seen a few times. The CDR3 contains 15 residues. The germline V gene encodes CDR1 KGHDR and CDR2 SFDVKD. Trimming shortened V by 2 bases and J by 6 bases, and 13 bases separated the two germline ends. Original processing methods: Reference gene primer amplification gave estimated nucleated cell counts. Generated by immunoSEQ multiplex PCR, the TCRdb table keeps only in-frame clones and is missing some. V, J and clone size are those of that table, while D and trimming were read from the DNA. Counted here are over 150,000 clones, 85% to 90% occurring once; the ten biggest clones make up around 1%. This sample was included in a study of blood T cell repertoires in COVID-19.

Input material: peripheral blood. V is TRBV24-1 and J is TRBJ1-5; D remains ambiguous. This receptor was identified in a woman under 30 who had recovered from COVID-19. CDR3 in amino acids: CATSDSQDILQPQHF. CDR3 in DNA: TGTGCCACCAGTGATTCGCAAGACATCCTTCAGCCCCAGCATTTT.